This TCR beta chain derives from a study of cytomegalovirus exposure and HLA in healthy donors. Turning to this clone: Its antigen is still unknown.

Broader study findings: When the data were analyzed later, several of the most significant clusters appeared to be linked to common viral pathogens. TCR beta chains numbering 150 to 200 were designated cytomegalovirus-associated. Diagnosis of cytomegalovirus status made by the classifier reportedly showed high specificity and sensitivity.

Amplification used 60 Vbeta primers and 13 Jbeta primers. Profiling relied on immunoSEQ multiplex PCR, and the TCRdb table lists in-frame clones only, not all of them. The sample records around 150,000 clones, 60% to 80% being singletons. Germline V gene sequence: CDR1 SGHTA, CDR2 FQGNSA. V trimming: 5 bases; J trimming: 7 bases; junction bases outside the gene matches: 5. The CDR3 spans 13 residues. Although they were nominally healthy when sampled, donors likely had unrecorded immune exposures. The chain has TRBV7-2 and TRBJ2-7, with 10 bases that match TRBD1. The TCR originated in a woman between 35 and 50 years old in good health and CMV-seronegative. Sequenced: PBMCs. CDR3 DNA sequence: TGTGCCAGCAGCCTGGACAGGGGGGTAGAGCAGTACTTC. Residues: CASSLDRGVEQYF.